A single TCR beta chain is shown here with its context. Its matching antigen is unknown. 13 Jbeta primers and 60 Vbeta primers were used for the PCR. Libraries were prepared by immunoSEQ multiplex PCR; TCRdb keeps only in-frame clonotypes and omits some of them. In the table there are 140,000 to 150,000 clones, roughly 82% of which are singletons. This sample is part of a study of cytomegalovirus exposure and HLA in healthy donors. The germline V gene encodes CDR1 LNHNV and CDR2 YYDKDF (reference sequence). This CDR3 has 15 residues. V was clipped by 0 bases and J by 3 bases, with 12 bases between them. General study points: Clonal expansion, a later analysis showed, was greater in HLA-associated TCR beta chains than in equally common others. Across donors, sequencing depth was assumed by presence/absence analyses to be roughly uniform. 164 TCR beta chains were listed as cytomegalovirus-associated. HLA alleles showed associations with 16,951 TCR beta sequences in a later analysis, at a 0.05 false discovery rate.

The receptor comes from a male donor in good health and CMV-seronegative. V and J are TRBV15 and TRBJ2-7, with a possible D match to TRBD1 (6 bases). Source material: PBMCs. The CDR3 loop reads CATSRDWTDVYEQYF. DNA for the CDR3: TGTGCCACCAGCAGAGATTGGACAGACGTCTACGAGCAGTACTTC.